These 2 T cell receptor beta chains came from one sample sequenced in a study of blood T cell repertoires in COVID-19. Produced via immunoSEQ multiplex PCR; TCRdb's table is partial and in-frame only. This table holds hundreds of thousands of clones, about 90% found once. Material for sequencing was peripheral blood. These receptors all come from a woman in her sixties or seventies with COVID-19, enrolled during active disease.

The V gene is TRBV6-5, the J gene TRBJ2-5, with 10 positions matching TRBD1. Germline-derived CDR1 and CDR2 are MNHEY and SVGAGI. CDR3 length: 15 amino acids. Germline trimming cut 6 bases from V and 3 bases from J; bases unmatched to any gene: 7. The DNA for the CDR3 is TGTGCCAGCAGATCCCTCGGGACAGGGGAAGAGACCCAGTACTTC. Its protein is CASRSLGTGEETQYF.

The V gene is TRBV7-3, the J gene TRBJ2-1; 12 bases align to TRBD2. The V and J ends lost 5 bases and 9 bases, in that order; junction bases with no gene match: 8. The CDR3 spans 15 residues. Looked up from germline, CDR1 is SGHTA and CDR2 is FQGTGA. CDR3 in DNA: TGTGCCAGCAGCCAACTAGCGGGGGGCTTCGGTGAGCAGTTCTTC. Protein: CASSQLAGGFGEQFF.